This entry concerns a single T cell receptor beta chain. Indicated treatment: roughly 19 received Ad26.COV2.S at low or high dose, single or two shots; roughly five received placebo; per-sample allocation not given. Samples analyzed were those drawn on day 63 after the first vaccine or placebo injection. The individual, an adult aged 18-55 years, was a donor in Boston. Immunization relied on an Ad26 vector, which expressed Wuhan-strain SARS-CoV-2 spike. Profiling relied on immunoSEQ multiplex PCR, and the TCRdb table lists in-frame clones only, not all of them. The table has about 350,000 clones, 65% to 90% seen once. This record belongs to a study of Ad26.COV2.S vaccination and SARS-CoV-2 variants. Study details: Doses of Ad26.COV2.S were injected into muscle once or twice, 56 days apart.

This CDR3 contains 11 residues. Deletions cut 6 bases from V and 2 bases from J, with 4 bases between. Per the germline V gene, CDR1 is SQVTM and CDR2 is ANQGSEA. The sequencing here drew on peripheral blood, taken in a trial of Ad26.COV2.S vaccine versus placebo. The receptor's source is a person between 18 and 65 years old who received the Ad26.COV2.S COVID-19 vaccine or a placebo. This chain joins TRBV29-1 and TRBJ2-2; D not certain. In DNA form, the CDR3 reads TGCAGCGTAGGAAACACCGGGGAGCTGTTTTTT. Amino acids: CSVGNTGELFF.